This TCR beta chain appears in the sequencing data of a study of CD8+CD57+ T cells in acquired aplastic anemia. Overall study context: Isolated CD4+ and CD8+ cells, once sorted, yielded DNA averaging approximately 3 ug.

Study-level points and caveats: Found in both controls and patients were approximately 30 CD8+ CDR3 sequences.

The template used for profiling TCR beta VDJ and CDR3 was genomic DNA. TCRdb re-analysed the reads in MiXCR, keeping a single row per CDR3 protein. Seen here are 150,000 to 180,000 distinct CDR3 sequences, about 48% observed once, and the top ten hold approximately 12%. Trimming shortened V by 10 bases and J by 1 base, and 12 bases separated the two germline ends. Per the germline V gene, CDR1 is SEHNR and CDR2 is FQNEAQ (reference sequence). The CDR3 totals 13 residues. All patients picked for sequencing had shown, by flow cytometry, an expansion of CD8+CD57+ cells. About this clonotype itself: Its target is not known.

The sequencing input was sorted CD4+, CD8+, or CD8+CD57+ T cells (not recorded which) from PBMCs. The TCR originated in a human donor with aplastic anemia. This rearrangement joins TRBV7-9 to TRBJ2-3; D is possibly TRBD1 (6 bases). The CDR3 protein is CATTTGGTDTQYF. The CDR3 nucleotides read TGTGCCACAACGACAGGCGGCACAGATACGCAGTATTTT.